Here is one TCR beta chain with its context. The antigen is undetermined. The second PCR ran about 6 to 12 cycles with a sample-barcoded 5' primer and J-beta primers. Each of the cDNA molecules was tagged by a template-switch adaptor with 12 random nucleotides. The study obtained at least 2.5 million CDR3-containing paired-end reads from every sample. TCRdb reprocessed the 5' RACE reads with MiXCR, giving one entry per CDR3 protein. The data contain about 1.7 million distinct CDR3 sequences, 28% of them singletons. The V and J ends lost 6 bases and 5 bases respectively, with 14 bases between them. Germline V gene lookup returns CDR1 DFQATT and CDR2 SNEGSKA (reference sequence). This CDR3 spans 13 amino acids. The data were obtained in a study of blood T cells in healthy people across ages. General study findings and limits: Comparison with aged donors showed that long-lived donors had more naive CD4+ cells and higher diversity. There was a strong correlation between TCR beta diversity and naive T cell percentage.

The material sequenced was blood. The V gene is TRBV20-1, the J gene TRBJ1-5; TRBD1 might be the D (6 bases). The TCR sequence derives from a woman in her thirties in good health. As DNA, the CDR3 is TGCAGTGCGAGACAGGCCTTCGATCAGCCCCAGCATTTT. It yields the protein CSARQAFDQPQHF.